The source of this T cell receptor (beta chain) is a study of metastatic and nonmetastatic thyroid tumors (TCRdb year 2020). With respect to the entire study: Repertoires were compared across peripheral blood and tumor or nodule tissue samples from malignant and benign thyroid patients.

In the germline V gene, CDR1 corresponds to MNHEY and CDR2 to SVGEGT. The CDR3, cysteine through phenylalanine, is 15 amino acids long. CDR3 DNA is the only sequence kept; it has 45 bases, read in frame from the first base. The germline V end is reduced by 7 bases and the J end by 5 bases; junction bases left unmatched: 9. None of the patients had been given any treatment before thyroid surgery. The study retrospectively analysed patient clinical samples collected from about 2012 to 2018 using T-cell receptor beta sequencing. Libraries came from PCR. Sequencing was carried out with an Illumina HiSeq 4000. High-throughput sequencing was used to profile the TCR beta-chain CDR3 region of each patient. The original pipeline was this. Drawing on CDR3 differences between clinicopathological groups, the researchers built a classifier meant to tell apart patients with distant-metastatic papillary thyroid cancer. The Shannon index was used to assess repertoire diversity, and the Morisita-Horn index was used to assess tumor-blood repertoire similarity. TCRdb's own reprocessing of the public reads used fastp at Q25 and MiXCR and kept productive beta chains. These V and J calls rely on TCRdb rather than the paper's analysis. The sample table records fewer than 9,000 clones; 32% of these occur just once. The ten largest account for 9.5% to 13% of the sample.

Broad study findings and their caveats: In both blood and tumor samples, malignant tumors were reported to have significantly higher TCR beta diversity than benign nodules.

This clone was seen once. The antigen this receptor binds is unknown. No quality values exist for individual bases; no much larger clone is one base distant. A solitary read yields weak support. The TCR was taken from a female donor with papillary thyroid cancer or a benign thyroid nodule (not recorded which). Some clones in this sample may be carry-over from other donors' samples. The sequenced material came from tumor tissue. Recombination linked TRBV6-2 or TRBV6-3 to TRBJ2-5; 11 middle bases align to TRBD2. The bases are TGTGCCAGCAATCTCATAGCGGGGGGGCAGGAGACCCAGTACTTC. Its translation reads: CASNLIAGGQETQYF.